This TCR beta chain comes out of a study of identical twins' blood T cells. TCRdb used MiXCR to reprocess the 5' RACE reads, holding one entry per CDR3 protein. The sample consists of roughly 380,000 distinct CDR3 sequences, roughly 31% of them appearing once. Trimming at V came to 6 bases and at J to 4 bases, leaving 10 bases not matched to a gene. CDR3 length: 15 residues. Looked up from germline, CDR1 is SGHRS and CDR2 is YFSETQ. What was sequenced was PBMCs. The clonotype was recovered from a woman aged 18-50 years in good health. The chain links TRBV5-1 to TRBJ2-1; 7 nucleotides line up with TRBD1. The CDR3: CASKIQGLRYNEQFF. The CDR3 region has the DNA TGCGCCAGCAAAATACAGGGGCTAAGGTACAATGAGCAGTTCTTC.